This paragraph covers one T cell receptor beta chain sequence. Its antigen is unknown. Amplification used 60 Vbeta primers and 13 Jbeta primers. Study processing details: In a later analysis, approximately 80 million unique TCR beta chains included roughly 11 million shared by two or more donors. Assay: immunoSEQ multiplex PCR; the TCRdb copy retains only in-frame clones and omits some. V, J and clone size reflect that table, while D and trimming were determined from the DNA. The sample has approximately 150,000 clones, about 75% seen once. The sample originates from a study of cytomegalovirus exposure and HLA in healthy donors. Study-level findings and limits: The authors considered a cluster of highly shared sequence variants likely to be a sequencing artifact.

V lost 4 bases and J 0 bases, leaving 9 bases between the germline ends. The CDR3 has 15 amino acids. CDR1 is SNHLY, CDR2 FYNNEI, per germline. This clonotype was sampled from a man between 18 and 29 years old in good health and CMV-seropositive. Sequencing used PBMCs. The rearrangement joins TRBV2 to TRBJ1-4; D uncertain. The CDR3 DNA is TGTGCCAGCAGTGGCAGGTCCACAACTAATGAAAAACTGTTTTTT. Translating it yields CASSGRSTTNEKLFF.